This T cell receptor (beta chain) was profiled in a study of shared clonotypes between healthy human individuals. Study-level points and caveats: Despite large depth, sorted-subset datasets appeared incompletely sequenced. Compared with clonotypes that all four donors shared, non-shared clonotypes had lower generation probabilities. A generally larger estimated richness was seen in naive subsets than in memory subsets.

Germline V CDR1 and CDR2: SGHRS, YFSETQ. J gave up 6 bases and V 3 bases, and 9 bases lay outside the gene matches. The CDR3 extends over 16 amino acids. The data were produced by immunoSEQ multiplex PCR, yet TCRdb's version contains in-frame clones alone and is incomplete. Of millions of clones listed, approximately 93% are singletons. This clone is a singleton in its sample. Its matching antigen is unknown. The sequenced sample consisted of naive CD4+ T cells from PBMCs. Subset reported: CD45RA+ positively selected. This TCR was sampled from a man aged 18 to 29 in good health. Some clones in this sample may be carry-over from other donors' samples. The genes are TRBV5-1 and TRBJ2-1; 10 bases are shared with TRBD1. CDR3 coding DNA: TGCGCCAGCAGCTGGAGGGACAGGGGTGGTGGCAATGAGCAGTTCTTC. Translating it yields CASSWRDRGGGNEQFF.